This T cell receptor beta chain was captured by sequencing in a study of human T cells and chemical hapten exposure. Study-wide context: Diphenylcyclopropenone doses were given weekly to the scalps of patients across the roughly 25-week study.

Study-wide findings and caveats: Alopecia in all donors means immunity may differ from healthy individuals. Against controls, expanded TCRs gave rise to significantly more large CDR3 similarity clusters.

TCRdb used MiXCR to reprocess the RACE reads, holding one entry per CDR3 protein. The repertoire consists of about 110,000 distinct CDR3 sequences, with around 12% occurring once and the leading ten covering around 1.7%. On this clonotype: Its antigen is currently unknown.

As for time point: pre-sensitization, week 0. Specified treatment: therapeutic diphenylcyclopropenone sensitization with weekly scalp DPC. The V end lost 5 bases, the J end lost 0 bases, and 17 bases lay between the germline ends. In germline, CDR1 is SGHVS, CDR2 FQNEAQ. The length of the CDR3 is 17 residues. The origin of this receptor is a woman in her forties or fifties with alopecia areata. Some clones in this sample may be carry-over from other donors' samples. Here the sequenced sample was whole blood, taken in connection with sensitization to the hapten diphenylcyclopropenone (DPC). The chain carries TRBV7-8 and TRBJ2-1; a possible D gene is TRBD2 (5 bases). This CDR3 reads CASSLLGELSSYNEQFF. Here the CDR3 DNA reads TGTGCCAGCAGCCTACTAGGAGAGTTAAGCTCCTACAATGAGCAGTTCTTC. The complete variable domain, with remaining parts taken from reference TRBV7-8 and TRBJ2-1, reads GAGVSQSPRYKVAKRGQDVALRCDPISGHVSLFWYQQALGQGPEFLTYFQNEAQLDKSGLPSDRFFAERPEGSVSTLKIQRTQQEDSAVYLCASSLLGELSSYNEQFFGPGTRLTVL.